Each of the 15 T cell receptor beta chains below was sequenced from the same sample in a study of a mutant IDH1 vaccine in newly diagnosed glioma (dated by TCRdb to the early 2020s). To prepare the library, the immunoSEQ multiplex PCR assay was applied. The immuneACCESS repertoire file appears here via TCRdb, limited to in-frame rearrangements. These files lack a portion of the clones; in checked studies, under half of the deficit traces to unresolved V genes, and the cause of the others is not known. The sample table lists some 50,000 clones, around 92% of them with a count of one. The biggest ten clones account for roughly 2.3% of the sample. No cognate antigen is known for these TCRs. In light of the paper, this sample's time point label describes: week 35, safety follow-up. Each vaccine dose, consisting of 300 ug of a 20-mer mutant IDH1 peptide in Montanide, was administered subcutaneously with topical imiquimod.

The source material was PBMCs, sampled from a glioma patient whose treatment included an IDH1 peptide vaccine. These receptors all stem from a man in his fifties or sixties with glioma.

This sequence joins TRBV5-1 and TRBJ2-2, with D perhaps matching TRBD2 (6 bases). V was clipped by 3 bases and J by 3 bases, with 12 bases between them. The germline gives CDR1 SGHRS, CDR2 YFSETQ. This CDR3 has 15 amino acids. In DNA form, the CDR3 reads TGCGCCAGCAGCTCGTCGGTAGCGGACACCGGGGAGCTGTTTTTT. This gives the protein CASSSSVADTGELFF.

This chain links TRBV7-3 with TRBJ1-1; D possibly corresponds to TRBD1 (6 bases). The CDR3 is 16 residues long. Per germline, CDR1 SGHTA and CDR2 FQGTGA. Trimming stripped 2 bases from V and 4 bases from J, with 17 bases between. CDR3 nucleotides: TGTGCCAGCAGCTTATCGGTGGGGGGCCAGGGCACTGAAGCTTTCTTT. It codes for CASSLSVGGQGTEAFF.

The chain combines TRBV7-9 with TRBJ2-7; a weak D match, TRBD1 (6 bases). This CDR3 is built from 14 residues. In germline, CDR1 is SEHNR, CDR2 FQNEAQ (reference sequence). V lost 2 bases to trimming and J lost 1 base, with 9 bases between them. For the CDR3, the DNA is TGTGCCAGCAGCTTAATAGGACAGTCCTACGAGCAGTACTTC. It specifies CASSLIGQSYEQYF. The complete variable domain, with remaining parts taken from reference TRBV7-9 and TRBJ2-7, reads DTGVSQNPRHKITKRGQNVTFRCDPISEHNRLYWYRQTLGQGPEFLTYFQNEAQLEKSRLLSDRFSAERPKGSFSTLEIQRTEQGDSAMYLCASSLIGQSYEQYFGPGTRLTVT.

The V call is TRBV10-1, the J call TRBJ2-1; TRBD2 aligns across 16 bases. V lost 5 bases and J lost 5; bases outside the gene matches: 3. This CDR3 comprises 16 residues. The V gene's germline CDR1 is WNHNN and CDR2 SYGVQD (reference sequence). The CDR3 DNA reads as TGCGCCAGCAGTCGGGGACTAGCGGGGGGGGACAATGAGCAGTTCTTC. Translation gives CASSRGLAGGDNEQFF.

This chain joins TRBV28 and TRBJ1-5; D may be TRBD1 (6 bases). Trimming took 7 bases from V and 0 from J, leaving 10 bases between them. The CDR3 loop spans 14 amino acids. CDR1 is MDHEN and CDR2 is SYDVKM in the germline V gene. The CDR3 bases are TGTGCCAGCATCGCAGGGGATAGCAATCAGCCCCAGCATTTT. Protein: CASIAGDSNQPQHF. Supplemented by reference TRBV28 and TRBJ1-5, the full variable domain reads DVKVTQSSRYLVKRTGEKVFLECVQDMDHENMFWYRQDPGLGLRLIYFSYDVKMKEKGDIPEGYSVSREKKERFSLILESASTNQTSMYLCASIAGDSNQPQHFGDGTRLSIL.

The chain has TRBV27 and TRBJ1-2, with D perhaps matching TRBD1 (5 bases). Germline CDR1 MNHEY, CDR2 SMNVEV (reference sequence). CDR3 length equals 14 residues. V was cut by 3 bases and J by 0 bases, with 8 bases left in between. The CDR3 sequence is CASSLRGANYGYTF. The CDR3 DNA reads TGTGCCAGCAGTTTGAGGGGTGCTAACTATGGCTACACCTTC.

The gene calls are TRBV12-5 and TRBJ1-2; TRBD1 might be the D (6 bases). CDR1 is LGHNT, CDR2 FRNRAP, per germline. V was pared by 6 bases and J by 0 bases, with 11 bases between. The CDR3 has 14 residues. CDR3 in amino acids: CASGSGQTNYGYTF. CDR3 sequence (DNA): TGTGCTAGTGGCTCCGGACAGACTAACTATGGCTACACCTTC.

The rearrangement links TRBV5-6 to TRBJ2-3, with TRBD1 matching 11 bases. J gave up 6 bases and V 1 base, and 7 bases lay outside the gene matches. Germline V gene sequence: CDR1 SGHDT, CDR2 YYEEEE. The CDR3 spans 16 residues. The CDR3: CASSLLGQGAVDTQYF. CDR3 in DNA: TGTGCCAGCAGCTTGTTAGGACAGGGGGCGGTGGATACGCAGTATTTT.

The chain couples TRBV7-9 to TRBJ1-4, with unresolved D. Between the trimmed V and J ends, which lost 1 base and 0 bases, there was a span of 9 bases. The CDR3 is 16 amino acids. Germline CDR1 and CDR2: SEHNR and FQNEAQ (reference sequence). CDR3 region: CASSLGGRATNEKLFF. The CDR3 region has the DNA TGTGCCAGCAGCTTAGGAGGAAGGGCAACTAATGAAAAACTGTTTTTT.

The V and J genes are TRBV7-5 and TRBJ2-7; the table's D call, TRBD2, has no DNA check behind it. TRBV7-5 is a recognized pseudogene. The CDR3 spans 16 residues. The CDR3 here is CARRTMLAGDTYEQYF. CDR3 coding DNA: TGTGCCAGAAGGACGATGTTAGCGGGAGACACCTACGAGCAGTACTTC.

The rearrangement links TRBV5-6 to TRBJ1-1, with unresolved D. The V gene's germline CDR1 is SGHDT and CDR2 YYEEEE. Trimming removed 4 bases from V and 0 bases from J, with 7 bases in between. The CDR3 length is 13 residues. The CDR3 sequence is CASSLELNTEAFF. In DNA, the CDR3 is TGTGCCAGCAGCCTGGAGTTGAACACTGAAGCTTTCTTT.

The count of this clone is one. Written as DNA, the CDR3 is TGTGCCAGCAGCGACCTTAGCGGGAGGTCTTCATCCTACGAGCAGTACTTC. Residues: CASSDLSGRSSSYEQYF. This sequence joins TRBV11-2 and TRBJ2-7, with 10 bases matching TRBD2. The CDR3 sequence is 17 residues long. Germline V CDR1 and CDR2: SGHAT, FQNNGV. Trimming removed 5 bases from V and 1 base from J; junction bases left unmatched: 11.

The V call is TRBV27, the J call TRBJ1-5; 8 bases map to TRBD1. Per germline, CDR1 MNHEY and CDR2 SMNVEV (reference sequence). The CDR3 is 17 residues long. V trimming: 3 bases; J trimming: 0 bases; junction bases outside the gene matches: 7. The CDR3 region has the DNA TGTGCCAGCAGTTTCTCGGCAGGGGGCTATAGCAATCAGCCCCAGCATTTT. Translated, it gives CASSFSAGGYSNQPQHF.

This rearrangement joins TRBV2 to TRBJ1-2, with D possibly TRBD1 on 6 matching bases. Looked up from germline, CDR1 is SNHLY and CDR2 is FYNNEI. CDR3 length: 15 amino acids. Deletions cut 4 bases from V and 2 bases from J, with 14 bases between. CDR3: CASSGGRTANYGYTF. In nucleotides, the CDR3 is TGTGCCAGCAGTGGAGGAAGGACAGCCAACTATGGCTACACCTTC.

The chain links TRBV29-1 to TRBJ2-6; 10 positions agree with TRBD1. The CDR3 loop spans 16 amino acids. Looked up from germline, CDR1 is SQVTM and CDR2 is ANQGSEA. J lost 0 bases, V lost 4 bases, and 3 bases had no gene match. Here the CDR3 reads CSVGGDRGSGANVLTF. CDR3 bases: TGCAGCGTTGGGGGGGACAGGGGCTCTGGGGCCAACGTCCTGACTTTC. The full variable domain, rest sourced from reference TRBV29-1 and TRBJ2-6, is SAVISQKPSRDICQRGTSLTIQCQVDSQVTMMFWYRQQPGQSLTLIATANQGSEATYESGFVIDKFPISRPNLTFSTLTVSNMSPEDSSIYLCSVGGDRGSGANVLTFGAGSRLTVL.